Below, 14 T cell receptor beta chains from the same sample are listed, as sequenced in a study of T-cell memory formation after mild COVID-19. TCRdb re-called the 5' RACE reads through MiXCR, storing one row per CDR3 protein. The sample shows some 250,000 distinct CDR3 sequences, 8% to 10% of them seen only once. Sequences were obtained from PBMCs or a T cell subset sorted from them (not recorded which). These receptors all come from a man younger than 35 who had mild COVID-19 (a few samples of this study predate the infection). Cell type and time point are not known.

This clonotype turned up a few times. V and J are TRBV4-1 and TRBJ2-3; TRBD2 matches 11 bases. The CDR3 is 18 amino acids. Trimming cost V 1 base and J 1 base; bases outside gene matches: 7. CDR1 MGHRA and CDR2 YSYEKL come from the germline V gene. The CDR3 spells CASSQGGALAGGTDTQYF. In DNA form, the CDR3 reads TGCGCCAGCAGCCAAGGAGGAGCACTAGCGGGGGGCACAGATACGCAGTATTTT.

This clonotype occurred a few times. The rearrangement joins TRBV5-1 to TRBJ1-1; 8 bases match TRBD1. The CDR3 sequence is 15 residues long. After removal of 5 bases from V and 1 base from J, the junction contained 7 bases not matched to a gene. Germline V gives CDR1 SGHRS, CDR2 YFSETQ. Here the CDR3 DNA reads TGCGCCAGCAGGGCCCCTGGACAGGGGAACACTGAAGCTTTCTTT. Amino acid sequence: CASRAPGQGNTEAFF.

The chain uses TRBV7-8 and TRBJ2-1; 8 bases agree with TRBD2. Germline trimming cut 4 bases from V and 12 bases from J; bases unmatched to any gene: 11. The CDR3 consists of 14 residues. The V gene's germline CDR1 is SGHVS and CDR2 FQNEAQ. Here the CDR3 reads CASSSTGTRVRQFF. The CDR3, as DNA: TGTGCCAGCAGCTCAACCGGGACTAGAGTACGGCAGTTCTTC.

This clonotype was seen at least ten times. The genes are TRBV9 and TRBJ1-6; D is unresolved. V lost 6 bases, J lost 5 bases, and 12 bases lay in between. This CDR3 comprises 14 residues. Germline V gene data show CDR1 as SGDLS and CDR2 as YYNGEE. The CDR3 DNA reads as TGTGCCAGCAACCACGGGAGCAATAATTCACCCCTCCACTTT. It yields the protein CASNHGSNNSPLHF.

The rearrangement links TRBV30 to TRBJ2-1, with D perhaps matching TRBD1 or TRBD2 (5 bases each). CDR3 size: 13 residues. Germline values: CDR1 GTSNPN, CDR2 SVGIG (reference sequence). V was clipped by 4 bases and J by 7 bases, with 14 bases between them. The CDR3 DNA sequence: TGTGCCTGGACACTGGGGGAGTGGAATGAGCAGTTCTTC. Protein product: CAWTLGEWNEQFF.

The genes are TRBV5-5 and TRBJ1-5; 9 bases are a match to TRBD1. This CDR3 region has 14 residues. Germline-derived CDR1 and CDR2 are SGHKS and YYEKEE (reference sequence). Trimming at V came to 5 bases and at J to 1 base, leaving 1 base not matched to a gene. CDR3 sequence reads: CASRGTGSNQPQHF. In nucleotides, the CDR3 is TGTGCCAGCAGGGGGACAGGGAGCAATCAGCCCCAGCATTTT.

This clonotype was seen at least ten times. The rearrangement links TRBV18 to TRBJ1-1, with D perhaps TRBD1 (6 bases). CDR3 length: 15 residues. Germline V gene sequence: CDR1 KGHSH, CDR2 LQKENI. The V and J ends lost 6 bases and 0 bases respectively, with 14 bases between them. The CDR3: CASSPVDSVNTEAFF. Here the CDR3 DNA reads TGTGCCAGCTCGCCTGTGGACAGCGTGAACACTGAAGCTTTCTTT.

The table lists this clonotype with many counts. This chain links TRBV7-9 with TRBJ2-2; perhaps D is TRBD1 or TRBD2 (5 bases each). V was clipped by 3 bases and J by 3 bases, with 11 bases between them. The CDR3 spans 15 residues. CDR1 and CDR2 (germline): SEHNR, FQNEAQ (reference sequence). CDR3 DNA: TGTGCCAGCAGCTTTCGGGGCTCGGACACCGGGGAGCTGTTTTTT. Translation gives CASSFRGSDTGELFF.

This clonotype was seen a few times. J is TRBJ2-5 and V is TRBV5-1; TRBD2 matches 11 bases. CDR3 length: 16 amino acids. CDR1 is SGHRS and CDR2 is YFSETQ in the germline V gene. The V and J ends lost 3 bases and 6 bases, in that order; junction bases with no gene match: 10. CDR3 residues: CASSSLAGGPVKTQYF. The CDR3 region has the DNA TGCGCCAGCAGCTCCTTAGCGGGGGGGCCTGTAAAGACCCAGTACTTC.

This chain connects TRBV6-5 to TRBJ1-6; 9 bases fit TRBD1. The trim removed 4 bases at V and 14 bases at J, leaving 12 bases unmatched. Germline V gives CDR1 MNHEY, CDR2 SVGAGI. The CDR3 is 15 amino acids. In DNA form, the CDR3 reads TGTGCCAGCAGTTTTCGGACAGGGGCGGGGGTAGCCCTCCACTTT. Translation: CASSFRTGAGVALHF.

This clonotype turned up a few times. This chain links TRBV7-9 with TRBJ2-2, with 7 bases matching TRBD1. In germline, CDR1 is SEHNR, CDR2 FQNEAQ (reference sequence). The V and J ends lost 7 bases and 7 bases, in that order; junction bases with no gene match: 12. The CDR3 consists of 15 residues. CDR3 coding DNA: TGTGCCAGCACCTCGCGTCAGGGGGTCGGCGGGGAGCTGTTTTTT. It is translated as CASTSRQGVGGELFF.

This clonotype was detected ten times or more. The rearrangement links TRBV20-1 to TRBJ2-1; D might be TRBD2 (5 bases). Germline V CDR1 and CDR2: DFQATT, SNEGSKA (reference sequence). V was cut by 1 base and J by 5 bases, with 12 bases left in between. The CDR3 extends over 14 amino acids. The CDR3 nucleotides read TGCAGTGCTAGAGGATTGCGGGCTAACAATGAGCAGTTCTTC. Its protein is CSARGLRANNEQFF.

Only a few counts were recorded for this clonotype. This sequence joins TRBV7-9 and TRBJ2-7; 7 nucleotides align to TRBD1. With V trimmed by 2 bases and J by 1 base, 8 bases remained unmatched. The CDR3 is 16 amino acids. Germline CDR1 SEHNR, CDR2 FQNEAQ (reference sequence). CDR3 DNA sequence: TGTGCCAGCAGCTTACGTGGTCAGGGGGTGTCCTACGAGCAGTACTTC. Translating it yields CASSLRGQGVSYEQYF.

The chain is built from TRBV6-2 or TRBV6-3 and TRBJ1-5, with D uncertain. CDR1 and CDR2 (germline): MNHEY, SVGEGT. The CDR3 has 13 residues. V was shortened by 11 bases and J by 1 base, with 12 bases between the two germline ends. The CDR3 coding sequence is TGTGCCGTGGCGGGTCAAAGCAATCAGCCCCAGCATTTT. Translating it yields CAVAGQSNQPQHF.